The source of this T cell receptor (beta chain) is a study of blood T cells in healthy people across ages. Across the study: Template-switching capture recovered about one barcoded beta molecule per two T cells.

General study results and limits: Whereas aged donors had fewer naive CD4+ cells, long-lived donors had more of them and higher diversity. TCR beta diversity, measured per million T cells, fell in a roughly linear way with age.

This clonotype has a handful of counts. Its matching antigen is unknown. A second PCR of roughly 7 to 11 cycles used a sample-barcoded 5' primer and a J-beta primer mix. A single record per CDR3 protein comes from TCRdb applying MiXCR to the 5' RACE reads. This table holds fewer than 600,000 distinct CDR3 sequences, around a quarter found once. These same data were also listed under a study on T cells of mothers and their children. That report adds: Donation was provided by three healthy Caucasian mothers along with their six children.

The specimen was blood. The sequence was obtained from a boy younger than 10 in good health.

In DNA, the CDR3 is TGTGCCAGCATACCCTGGGGCTCAAAGACGGGGAACACTGAAGCTTTCTTT. This translates into CASIPWGSKTGNTEAFF. This chain joins TRBV28 and TRBJ1-1; the D gene is possibly TRBD1 (5 bases). The CDR3 consists of 17 residues. Per the germline V gene, CDR1 is MDHEN and CDR2 is SYDVKM. The V end lost 7 bases, the J end lost 1 base, and 22 bases lay between the germline ends.